This note documents a single T cell receptor beta chain sequence. The antigen is undetermined. This sample is part of a study of glioma-infiltrating T cells. Using RNA template, CDR3s of TCR alpha and beta were amplified with iRepertoire arm-PCR. TCRdb re-called the multiplex PCR reads through MiXCR, storing one row per CDR3 protein. The top ten hold around half of the sample, which has about 3,200 distinct CDR3 sequences, more than 40% seen once. The CDR3 is 15 amino acids. V was clipped by 3 bases and J by 2 bases, with 13 bases between them. The V gene's germline CDR1 is SGHAT and CDR2 FQNNGV. Study-wide points: Gliomas, especially low-grade, showed above-expected tissue-blood divergence; non-neoplastic patients showed below.

This receptor was identified in a human donor with low-grade glioma or glioblastoma, undergoing nonglioma brain surgery, or in good health (not recorded which). The genes are TRBV11-2 and TRBJ1-1, with D unclear. The sample taken for sequencing was glioma tissue, nonneoplastic brain tissue, or PBMCs (not recorded which). The DNA for the CDR3 is TGTGCCAGCAGCTTCCGTATGGGTTTAAACACTGAAGCTTTCTTT. Translated: CASSFRMGLNTEAFF.